These 27 T cell receptor beta chains share one sample of origin, sequenced in a study of blood T cell repertoires in COVID-19. Sequencing was performed with immunoSEQ multiplex PCR; in TCRdb, only in-frame clones are kept and a portion is missing. This sample has about 270,000 clones, with approximately 84% found just once. The sequenced sample was peripheral blood. These receptors all stem from a human donor in a cohort sampled during active COVID-19.

This clone has only a few counts. The chain carries TRBV5-6 and TRBJ1-2; a possible D gene is TRBD1 (6 bases). The V gene lost 0 bases and the J gene lost 4 bases, with 13 bases spanning the gap. The CDR3 has 15 amino acids. In germline, CDR1 is SGHDT, CDR2 YYEEEE. The CDR3 region has the DNA TGTGCCAGCAGCTTGGGTGGGGGCGACCCCTATGGCTACACCTTC. Its protein product is CASSLGGGDPYGYTF.

The chain couples TRBV3-1 (or the pseudogene TRBV3-2) to TRBJ1-6; TRBD1 aligns across 9 bases. In germline, CDR1 is LGHDT, CDR2 YNNKEL (reference sequence). V shed 3 bases, J shed 9 bases, and the junction held 12 bases outside the gene matches. CDR3 length equals 17 residues. The chain's CDR3 is CASSHLVQGASSSPLHF. CDR3 nucleotides: TGTGCCAGCAGCCACCTGGTACAGGGGGCTTCTTCTTCACCCCTCCACTTT.

The CDR3 spells CASSFITTSGNYNEQFF. The CDR3 DNA reads as TGTGCCAGCAGCTTTATTACGACTAGCGGAAATTACAATGAGCAGTTCTTC. The rearrangement joins TRBV7-2 to TRBJ2-1; 9 bases map to TRBD2. The J segment lost 4 bases and the V segment lost 3 bases, leaving 10 bases of the junction unmatched. The CDR3 totals 17 residues. Germline lookup yields CDR1 SGHTA and CDR2 FQGNSA. The whole variable domain, remainder taken from reference TRBV7-2 and TRBJ2-1, is GAGVSQSPSNKVTEKGKDVELRCDPISGHTALYWYRQSLGQGLEFLIYFQGNSAPDKSGLPSDRFSAERTGGSVSTLTIQRTQQEDSAVYLCASSFITTSGNYNEQFFGPGTRLTVL.

V usage is TRBV27 and J usage is TRBJ1-1, with 8 bases aligning to TRBD1. V dropped 4 bases and J dropped 5; count of bases not matched to a gene: 18. The CDR3 contains 18 residues. CDR1 is MNHEY, CDR2 SMNVEV, per germline (reference sequence). The DNA of the CDR3 is TGTGCCAGCAGTTCACAATCATTCACCAGGGGGCTCAATACTGAAGCTTTCTTT. It yields the protein CASSSQSFTRGLNTEAFF.

The rearrangement uses TRBV4-3 and TRBJ1-2; D possibly corresponds to TRBD1 (6 bases). Trimming cost V 1 base and J 0 bases, with 9 bases left between them. This CDR3 has 15 amino acids. Germline CDR1 and CDR2: LGHNA and YSLEER. CDR3 region: CASSQGYRANYGYTF. Here the CDR3 DNA reads TGCGCCAGCAGCCAAGGTTACAGGGCTAACTATGGCTACACCTTC.

The chain links TRBV5-4 to TRBJ1-2, with D perhaps matching TRBD1 (5 bases). V gave up 0 bases and J gave up 5 bases, with 17 bases separating them. The CDR3 consists of 16 residues. Germline assignment: CDR1 SGHNT and CDR2 YYREEE (reference sequence). CDR3 DNA: TGTGCCAGCAGCTTGGCCCATAAACAGGAGCCTTATGGCTACACCTTC. Its translation is CASSLAHKQEPYGYTF.

The gene calls are TRBV9 and TRBJ1-2; D may be TRBD1 (6 bases). Germline CDR1 and CDR2: SGDLS and YYNGEE. V lost 2 bases and J 2 bases, leaving 10 bases between the germline ends. The CDR3 sequence is 14 residues long. CDR3 sequence reads: CASSVLQGNYGYTF. The CDR3 DNA follows: TGTGCCAGCAGCGTTCTCCAGGGGAACTATGGCTACACCTTC.

This chain links TRBV9 with TRBJ1-2; TRBD1 might be the D (6 bases). V was cut by 3 bases and J by 4 bases, with 16 bases left in between. The CDR3 spans 15 residues. Looked up from germline, CDR1 is SGDLS and CDR2 is YYNGEE. The CDR3 reads CASSGGQLELYGYTF. CDR3 in DNA: TGTGCCAGCAGCGGCGGACAGCTGGAACTCTATGGCTACACCTTC.

V usage is TRBV4-1 and J usage is TRBJ2-7, with D possibly being TRBD2 (5 bases). The germline V and J ends were trimmed by 8 bases and 7 bases, with 21 bases remaining between them. The CDR3 loop spans 14 amino acids. Germline-derived CDR1 and CDR2 are MGHRA and YSYEKL. The CDR3 is CASRGVTVKVEQYF. CDR3 nucleotide sequence: TGCGCCAGCCGGGGTGTCACGGTTAAGGTAGAGCAGTACTTC.

Only one count was recorded for this clone. J is TRBJ1-1 and V is TRBV6-4; the D gene is possibly TRBD1 (6 bases). The CDR3 extends over 14 amino acids. With 6 bases removed from V and 5 bases from J, the gap between germline ends came to 16 bases. Germline CDR1 MRHNA, CDR2 SNTAGT. This chain's CDR3 is CASSNGGGRTEAFF. In nucleotides, the CDR3 is TGTGCCAGCAGCAACGGGGGGGGCAGGACTGAAGCTTTCTTT.

The V gene is TRBV7-8, the J gene TRBJ1-2; no clear D. This CDR3 region has 13 residues. V dropped 5 bases and J dropped 6 bases, with 13 bases sitting between them. Germline values: CDR1 SGHVS, CDR2 FQNEAQ. The CDR3, as DNA: TGTGCCAGCAGCCCGAGAACGAGCCATGGCTACACCTTC. Translation gives CASSPRTSHGYTF.

This chain connects TRBV27 to TRBJ2-7; TRBD1 agrees at 10 bases. Trimming took 7 bases from V and 0 from J; bases not matched to a gene: 6. Germline V gene data show CDR1 as MNHEY and CDR2 as SMNVEV (reference sequence). The CDR3 loop spans 15 amino acids. CDR3 sequence: CASTVRTGGSYEQYF. The CDR3 DNA reads as TGTGCCAGCACCGTGAGGACAGGGGGCTCCTACGAGCAGTACTTC.

The V and J genes are TRBV5-1 and TRBJ2-3; D uncertain. This CDR3 is 15 amino acids long. Trimming stripped 0 bases from V and 0 bases from J, with 8 bases between. Germline V gene data show CDR1 as SGHRS and CDR2 as YFSETQ. CDR3 region: CASSLVSVSTDTQYF. As DNA, the CDR3 is TGCGCCAGCAGCTTGGTTTCAGTAAGCACAGATACGCAGTATTTT.

CDR3 DNA: TGTGCCAGCAGCCCTCGGACAGGAATGCAGTATAGCAATCAGCCCCAGCATTTT. Amino acid sequence: CASSPRTGMQYSNQPQHF. The chain is built from TRBV7-2 and TRBJ1-5, with 7 bases identical to TRBD1. This CDR3 is built from 18 residues. The germline CDR1 and CDR2 sequences are SGHTA and FQGNSA. The ends lost 5 bases at V and 0 bases at J; junction bases unmatched: 13.

The rearrangement uses TRBV6-5 and TRBJ1-5; weak D call: TRBD1 (6 bases). V lost 6 bases to trimming and J lost 6 bases, with 18 bases between them. This CDR3 is built from 15 residues. Germline V gene data show CDR1 as MNHEY and CDR2 as SVGAGI. The CDR3 loop reads CASRAGQSLGQPQHF. The CDR3 DNA reads as TGTGCCAGCAGGGCCGGACAGTCATTGGGTCAGCCCCAGCATTTT.

The sample holds one count of this clone. The V gene is TRBV6-6, the J gene TRBJ2-2, with D perhaps TRBD2 (6 bases). In germline, CDR1 is MNHNY, CDR2 SVGAGI (reference sequence). This CDR3 has 14 residues. Trimming took 6 bases from V and 5 from J, leaving 13 bases between them. CDR3 nucleotides: TGTGCCAGCAGACTGAGACTAGAGACCGGGGAGCTGTTTTTT. This encodes CASRLRLETGELFF.

The chain links TRBV4-2 to TRBJ2-7, with a possible D match to TRBD2 (6 bases). V lost 3 bases and J lost 5, with 20 bases in between. The CDR3 consists of 16 residues. Germline CDR1 LGHNA, CDR2 YNFKEQ. CDR3 DNA: TGTGCCAGCAGCCACGACCCAACGGGGGTGGTTAACGAGCAGTACTTC. As protein: CASSHDPTGVVNEQYF.

The gene calls are TRBV19 and TRBJ2-6; TRBD1 is a possible D gene (6 bases). In germline, CDR1 is LNHDA, CDR2 SQIVND (reference sequence). V gave up 5 bases and J gave up 6 bases, with 8 bases separating them. This CDR3 comprises 13 residues. Here the CDR3 DNA reads TGTGCCAGTAGTCAGGGACAGGCCAACGTCCTGACTTTC. Amino acids: CASSQGQANVLTF.

The sample holds one count of this clone. The genes are TRBV19 and TRBJ2-3; D gene ambiguous. The germline V gene encodes CDR1 LNHDA and CDR2 SQIVND (reference sequence). This CDR3 spans 16 amino acids. V gave up 2 bases and J gave up 0 bases, with 12 bases separating them. As DNA, the CDR3 is TGTGCCAGTAGTATACTACCGACACGAAGCACAGATACGCAGTATTTT. Amino acid sequence: CASSILPTRSTDTQYF.

This clone appeared a single time. CDR3 loop: CASSPRGGTEAFF. For the CDR3, the DNA is TGTGCCAGCAGCCCTAGGGGGGGCACTGAAGCTTTCTTT. The chain joins TRBV11-1 to TRBJ1-1; perhaps TRBD1 as D (6 bases). The germline V gene encodes CDR1 SGHAT and CDR2 FQDESV (reference sequence). V was cut by 5 bases and J by 4 bases, with 11 bases left in between. The CDR3 runs 13 residues.

This sequence joins TRBV6-5 and TRBJ1-1, with D uncertain. CDR1 is MNHEY and CDR2 is SVGAGI in the germline V gene. Trimming stripped 8 bases from V and 1 base from J, with 17 bases between. The CDR3 is 15 residues long. CDR3 protein: CASRPAGTANTEAFF. The DNA of the CDR3 is TGTGCCAGCCGACCGGCGGGAACCGCGAACACTGAAGCTTTCTTT.

The V and J genes are TRBV5-1 and TRBJ2-7; 8 bases match TRBD1. CDR1 and CDR2 from the germline V gene are SGHRS and YFSETQ. With 0 bases clipped from V and 4 bases from J, the junction kept 3 bases outside the gene matches. The CDR3 is made up of 14 amino acids. This CDR3 reads CASSLAGTGYEQYF. The DNA of the CDR3 is TGCGCCAGCAGCTTGGCCGGGACAGGTTACGAGCAGTACTTC.

As regards this clone: The sample has other DNA sequences that encode this CDR3 too. This chain connects TRBV20-1 to TRBJ1-1; D unclear. V lost 6 bases and J lost 5, with 7 bases in between. CDR1 and CDR2 (germline): DFQATT, SNEGSKA (reference sequence). The CDR3 is 10 residues long. The CDR3, as DNA: TGCAGTGCCCGGAGGACTGAAGCTTTCTTT. Translating it yields CSARRTEAFF.

The gene calls are TRBV27 and TRBJ2-7, with D perhaps TRBD1 (5 bases). V was shortened by 3 bases and J by 6 bases, with 15 bases between the two germline ends. The CDR3 is 14 residues long. Germline CDR1 reads MNHEY; CDR2 reads SMNVEV (reference sequence). The CDR3 nucleotides read TGTGCCAGCAGTTTTTTCCAGGGTAGGCGCGAGCAGTACTTC. Translating it yields CASSFFQGRREQYF.

The CDR3 DNA reads as TGTGCCAGCAGCGCACGCGACAGGGGGACGCACGAGCAGTACTTC. Amino acid sequence: CASSARDRGTHEQYF. The rearrangement links TRBV5-6 to TRBJ2-7, with 9 bases identical to TRBD1. With V trimmed by 4 bases and J by 5 bases, 10 bases remained unmatched. CDR3 size: 15 residues. Germline V gives CDR1 SGHDT, CDR2 YYEEEE.

The V call is TRBV19, the J call TRBJ1-5; D uncertain. Trimming left V 5 bases short and J 1 base short, with 12 bases between. Germline V lookup: CDR1 LNHDA, CDR2 SQIVND (reference sequence). The CDR3 is 15 residues long. The DNA for the CDR3 is TGTGCCAGTAGTCCCCGGAGAGGGAGCAATCAGCCCCAGCATTTT. It codes for CASSPRRGSNQPQHF.

CDR3 nucleotide sequence: TGTGCCAGCAGTAGCGCTTCCTACAATGAGCAGTTCTTC. This translates into CASSSASYNEQFF. This chain uses TRBV6-5 with TRBJ2-1; D ambiguous. The CDR3 consists of 13 residues. V dropped 5 bases and J dropped 1 base, with 6 bases sitting between them. Germline V gives CDR1 MNHEY, CDR2 SVGAGI.